The clone carrying this T cell receptor beta chain was counted only a few times. This sample was included in a study of OX40 agonist ivuxolimab in advanced cancers. Germline V gene data show CDR1 as MDHEN and CDR2 as SYDVKM. The CDR3 consists of 12 residues. Trimming removed 6 bases at V and 0 bases at J, with 5 bases between. Assay: immunoSEQ multiplex PCR; the TCRdb copy retains only in-frame clones and omits some. Of about 48,000 clones in the sample, around nine tenths were seen once. The sequence was obtained from an adult with an advanced solid tumor such as melanoma, head and neck, liver or kidney cancer. The material sequenced was CD4+ or CD8+ T cells sorted from blood, taken in a trial of the OX40 agonist ivuxolimab. The chain has TRBV28 and TRBJ1-2; D remains ambiguous. CDR3 residues: CASRGANYGYTF. In nucleotides, the CDR3 is TGTGCCAGCAGGGGAGCTAACTATGGCTACACCTTC.